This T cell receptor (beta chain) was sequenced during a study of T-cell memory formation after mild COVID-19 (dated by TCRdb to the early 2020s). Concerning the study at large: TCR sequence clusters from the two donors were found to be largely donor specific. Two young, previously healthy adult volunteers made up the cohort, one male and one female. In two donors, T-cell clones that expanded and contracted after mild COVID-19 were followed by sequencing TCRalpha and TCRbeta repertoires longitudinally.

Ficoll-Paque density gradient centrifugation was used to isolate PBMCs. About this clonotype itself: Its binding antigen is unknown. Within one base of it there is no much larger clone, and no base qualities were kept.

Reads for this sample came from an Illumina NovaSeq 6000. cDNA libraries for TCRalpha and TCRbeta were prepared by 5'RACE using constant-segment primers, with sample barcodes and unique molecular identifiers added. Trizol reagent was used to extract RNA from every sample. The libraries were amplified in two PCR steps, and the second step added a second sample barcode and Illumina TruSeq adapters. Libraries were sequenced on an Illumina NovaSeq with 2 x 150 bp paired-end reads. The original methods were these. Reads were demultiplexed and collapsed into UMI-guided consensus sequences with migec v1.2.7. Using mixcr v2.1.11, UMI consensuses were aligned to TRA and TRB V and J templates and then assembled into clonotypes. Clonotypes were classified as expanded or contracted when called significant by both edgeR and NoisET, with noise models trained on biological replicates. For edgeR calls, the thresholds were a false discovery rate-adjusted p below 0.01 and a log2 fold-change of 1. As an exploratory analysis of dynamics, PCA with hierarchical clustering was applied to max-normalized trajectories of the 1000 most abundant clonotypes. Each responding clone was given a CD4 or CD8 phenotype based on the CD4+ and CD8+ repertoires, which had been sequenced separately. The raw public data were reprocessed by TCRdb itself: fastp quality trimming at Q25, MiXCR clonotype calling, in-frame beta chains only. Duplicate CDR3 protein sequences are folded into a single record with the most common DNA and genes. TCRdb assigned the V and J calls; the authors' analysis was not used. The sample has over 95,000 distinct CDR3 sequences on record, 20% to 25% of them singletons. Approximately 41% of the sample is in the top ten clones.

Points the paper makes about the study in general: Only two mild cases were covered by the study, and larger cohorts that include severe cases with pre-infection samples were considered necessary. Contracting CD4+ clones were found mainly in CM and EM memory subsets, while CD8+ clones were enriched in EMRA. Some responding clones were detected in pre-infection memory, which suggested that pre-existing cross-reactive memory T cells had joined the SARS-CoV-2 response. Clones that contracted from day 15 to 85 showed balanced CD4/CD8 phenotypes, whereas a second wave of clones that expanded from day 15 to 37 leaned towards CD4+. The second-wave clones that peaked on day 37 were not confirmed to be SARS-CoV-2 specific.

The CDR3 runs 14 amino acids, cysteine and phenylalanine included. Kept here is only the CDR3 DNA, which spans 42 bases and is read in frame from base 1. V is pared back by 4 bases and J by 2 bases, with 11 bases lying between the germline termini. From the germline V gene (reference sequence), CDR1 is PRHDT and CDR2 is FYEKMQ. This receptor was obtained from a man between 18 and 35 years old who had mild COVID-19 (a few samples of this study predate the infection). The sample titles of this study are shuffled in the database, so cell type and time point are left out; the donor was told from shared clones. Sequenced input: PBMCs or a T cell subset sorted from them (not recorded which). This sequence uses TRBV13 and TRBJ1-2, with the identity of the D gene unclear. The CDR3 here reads CASSYGRQNYGYTF. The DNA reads TGTGCCAGCAGCTACGGACGCCAGAACTATGGCTACACCTTC. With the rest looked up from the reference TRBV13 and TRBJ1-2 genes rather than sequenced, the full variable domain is AAGVIQSPRHLIKEKRETATLKCYPIPRHDTVYWYQQGPGQDPQFLISFYEKMQSDKGSIPDRFSAQQFSDYHSELNMSSLELGDSALYFCASSYGRQNYGYTFGSGTRLTVV.